Sequencing of this T cell receptor (beta chain) was carried out in a study of blood T cell repertoires in COVID-19. Turning to the study itself: The samples span acute and convalescent COVID-19 from the United States, Italy and Spain.

This clone was counted between two and nine times. Germline V CDR1 and CDR2: SGHDN, FVKESK. V lost 0 bases, J lost 6 bases, and 6 bases stayed unmatched. This CDR3 is built from 16 residues. As processed by the authors: Reference gene primer amplification in the assay estimated nucleated cell counts. Sequenced by immunoSEQ multiplex PCR; TCRdb stores in-frame clones only, minus some. V, J and clone size were drawn from that table, and D and trimming were deduced from the DNA. Seen here are nearly 100,000 clones, about 88% observed once, and the top ten hold roughly a sixth. The chain joins TRBV14 to TRBJ2-1; 9 bases map to TRBD1. Material for sequencing was peripheral blood. This TCR was recovered from a woman aged 55-69 years with acute or convalescent COVID-19. The CDR3 nucleotides are TGTGCCAGCAGCCAAGATGTAGGACAGGGGACCAATGAGCAGTTCTTC. Protein sequence: CASSQDVGQGTNEQFF.